Sequencing of this TCR beta chain was carried out in a study of blood T cell repertoires in COVID-19. For the study at large: Both acute and convalescent COVID-19 samples were obtained from the United States, Italy and Spain.

Per the original data handling: From reference gene primer amplification, estimates of nucleated cell counts were derived. The method was immunoSEQ multiplex PCR; TCRdb's version includes in-frame clones alone and lacks a portion of them. V, J and clone size were drawn from that table, and D and trimming were deduced from the DNA. The table shows about 410,000 clones, with 90% occurring only once. In germline, CDR1 is SGHVS, CDR2 FQNEAQ. V gave up 1 base and J gave up 6 bases; unmatched junction bases: 4. The CDR3 runs 15 residues. Allocation to cohorts depended on clinical history reported by the participants.

The specimen was PBMCs or T cells enriched from blood (not recorded which). The rearrangement joins TRBV7-8 to TRBJ2-3; 10 positions agree with TRBD2. This TCR was sampled from a man aged 18 to 30 who had recovered from COVID-19. CDR3 protein: CASSLEAGGRDTQYF. CDR3 in DNA: TGTGCCAGCAGCTTAGAAGCGGGGGGGCGGGATACGCAGTATTTT.